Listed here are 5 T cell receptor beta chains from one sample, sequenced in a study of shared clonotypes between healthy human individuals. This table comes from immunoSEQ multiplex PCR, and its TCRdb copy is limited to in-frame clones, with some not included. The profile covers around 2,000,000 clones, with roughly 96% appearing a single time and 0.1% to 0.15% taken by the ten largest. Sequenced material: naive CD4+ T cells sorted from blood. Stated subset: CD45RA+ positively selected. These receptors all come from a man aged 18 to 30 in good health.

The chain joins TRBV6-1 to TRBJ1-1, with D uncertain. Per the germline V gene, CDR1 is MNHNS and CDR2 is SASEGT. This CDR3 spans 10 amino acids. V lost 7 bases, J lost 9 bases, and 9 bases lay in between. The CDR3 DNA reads TGTGCCAGCATGGATTCTCAAGCTTTCTTT. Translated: CASMDSQAFF.

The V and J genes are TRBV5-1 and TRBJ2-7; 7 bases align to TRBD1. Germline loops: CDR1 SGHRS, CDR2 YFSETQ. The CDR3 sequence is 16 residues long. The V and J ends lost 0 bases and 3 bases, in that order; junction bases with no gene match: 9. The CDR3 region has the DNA TGCGCCAGCAGCTTGGGACGAGGCAGGGGGTACTACGAGCAGTACTTC. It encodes CASSLGRGRGYYEQYF.

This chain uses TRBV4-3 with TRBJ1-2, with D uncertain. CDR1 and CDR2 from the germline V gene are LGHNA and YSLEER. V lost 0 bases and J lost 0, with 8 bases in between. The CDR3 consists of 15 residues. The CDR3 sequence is CASSQDFPTNYGYTF. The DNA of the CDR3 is TGCGCCAGCAGCCAAGATTTTCCTACTAACTATGGCTACACCTTC.

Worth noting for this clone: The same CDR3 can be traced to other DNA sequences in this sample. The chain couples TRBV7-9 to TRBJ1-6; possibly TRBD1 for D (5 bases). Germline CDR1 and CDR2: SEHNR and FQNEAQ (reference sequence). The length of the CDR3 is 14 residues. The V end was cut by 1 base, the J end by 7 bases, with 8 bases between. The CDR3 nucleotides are TGTGCCAGCAGCTTAGGGGGCGGGAATTCACCCCTCCACTTT. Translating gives CASSLGGGNSPLHF.

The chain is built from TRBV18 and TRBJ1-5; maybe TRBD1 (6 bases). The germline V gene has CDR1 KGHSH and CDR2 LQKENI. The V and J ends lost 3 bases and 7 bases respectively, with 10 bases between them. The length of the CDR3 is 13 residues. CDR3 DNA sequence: TGTGCCAGCTCACCGGGGGCCCAACAGCCCCAGCATTTT. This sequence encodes CASSPGAQQPQHF.